This entry features one T cell receptor (beta chain) sequence. Study processing details: Using reference gene primer amplification, nucleated cell counts were estimated. The data were produced by immunoSEQ multiplex PCR, yet TCRdb's version contains in-frame clones alone and is incomplete. D and trimming were read from the DNA, whereas the V and J calls and clone size are those reported in that table. This table holds some 120,000 clones, 80% found once. The data originate from a study of blood T cell repertoires in COVID-19. Background on the study: Some COVID-19 samples were acute and others convalescent; all came from the United States, Italy and Spain. PBMCs, B-cell-depleted T cells, or T cells were the source of the cDNA or gDNA that made up the material.

Germline V lookup: CDR1 KGHSY, CDR2 FQNENV. Trimming left V 2 bases short and J 2 bases short, with 9 bases between. The CDR3 contains 14 residues. The TCR sequence derives from a man between 65 and 79 years old with acute or convalescent COVID-19. Input material: peripheral blood. The chain uses TRBV16 and TRBJ1-2, with D perhaps matching TRBD1 (6 bases). The CDR3 DNA is TGTGCCAGCAGCCAACGGACAGCCAACTATGGCTACACCTTC. It encodes CASSQRTANYGYTF.